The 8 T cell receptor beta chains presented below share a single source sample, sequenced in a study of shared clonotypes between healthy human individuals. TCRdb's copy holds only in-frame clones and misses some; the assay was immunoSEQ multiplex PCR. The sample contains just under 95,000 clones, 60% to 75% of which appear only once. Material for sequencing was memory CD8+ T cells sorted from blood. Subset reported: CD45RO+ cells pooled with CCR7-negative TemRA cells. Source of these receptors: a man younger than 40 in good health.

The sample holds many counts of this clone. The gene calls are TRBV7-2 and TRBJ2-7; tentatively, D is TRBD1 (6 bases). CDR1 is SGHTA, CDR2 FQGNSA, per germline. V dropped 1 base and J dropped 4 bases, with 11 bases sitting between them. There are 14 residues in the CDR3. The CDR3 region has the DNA TGTGCCAGCAGCTTAGTTCCAGGGGATTACGAGCAGTACTTC. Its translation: CASSLVPGDYEQYF.

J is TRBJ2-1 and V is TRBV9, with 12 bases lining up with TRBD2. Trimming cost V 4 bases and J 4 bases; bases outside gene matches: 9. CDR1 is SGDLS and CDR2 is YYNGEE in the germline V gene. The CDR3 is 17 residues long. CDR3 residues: CASSPTSGRGRYNEQFF. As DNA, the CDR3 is TGTGCCAGCAGCCCGACTAGCGGGAGAGGGCGGTACAATGAGCAGTTCTTC.

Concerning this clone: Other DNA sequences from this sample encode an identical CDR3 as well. The CDR3 DNA reads TGTGCCTGGTCCGGGACAGGGGACGGTCAGCCCCAGCATTTT. Amino acids: CAWSGTGDGQPQHF. V is TRBV30 and J is TRBJ1-5; 10 nucleotides match TRBD1. The CDR3 runs to 14 residues. Trimming took 5 bases from V and 6 from J; bases not matched to a gene: 7. Germline CDR1 GTSNPN, CDR2 SVGIG (reference sequence).

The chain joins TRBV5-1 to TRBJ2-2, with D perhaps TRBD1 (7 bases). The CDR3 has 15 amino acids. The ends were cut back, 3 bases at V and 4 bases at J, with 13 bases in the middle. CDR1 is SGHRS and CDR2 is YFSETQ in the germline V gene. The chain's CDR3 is CASSWGDSGTGELFF. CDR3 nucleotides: TGCGCCAGCAGCTGGGGGGACAGCGGCACCGGGGAGCTGTTTTTT.

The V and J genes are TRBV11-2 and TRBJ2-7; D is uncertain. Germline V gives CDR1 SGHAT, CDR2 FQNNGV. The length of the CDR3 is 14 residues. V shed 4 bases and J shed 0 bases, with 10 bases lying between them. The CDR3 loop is CASSSIASSYEQYF. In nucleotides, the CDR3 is TGTGCCAGCAGCTCTATTGCCAGCTCCTACGAGCAGTACTTC.

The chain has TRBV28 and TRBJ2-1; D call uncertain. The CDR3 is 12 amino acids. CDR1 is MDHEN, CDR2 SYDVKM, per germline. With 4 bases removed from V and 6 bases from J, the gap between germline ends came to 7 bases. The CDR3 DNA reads TGTGCCAGCAGTTCAACGGTCAATGAGCAGTTCTTC. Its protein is CASSSTVNEQFF.

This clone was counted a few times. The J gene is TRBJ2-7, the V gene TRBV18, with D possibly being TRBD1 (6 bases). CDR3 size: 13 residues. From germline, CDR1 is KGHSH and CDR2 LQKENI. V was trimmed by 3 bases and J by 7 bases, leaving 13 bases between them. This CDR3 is CASSPRQEWEQYF. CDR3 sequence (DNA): TGTGCCAGCTCACCCAGACAGGAGTGGGAGCAGTACTTC.

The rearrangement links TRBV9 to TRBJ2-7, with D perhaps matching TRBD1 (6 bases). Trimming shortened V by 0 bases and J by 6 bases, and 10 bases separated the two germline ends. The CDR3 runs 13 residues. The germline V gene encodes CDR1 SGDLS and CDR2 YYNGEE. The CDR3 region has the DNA TGTGCCAGCAGCGTAGGGGTAGGGGGCGAGCAGTACTTC. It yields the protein CASSVGVGGEQYF.